A selection of T cell receptor beta chains follows, all from one sample in a study of low-dose radiotherapy and immunotherapy resistance in tumors. TCRdb re-called the reads with MiXCR, one entry per CDR3 protein. This table has under 70,000 distinct CDR3 sequences, 20% to 25% appearing once. The sample here was PBMCs, taken after low-dose radiotherapy plus immunotherapy. These receptors all come from a male donor with prostate cancer. CDR3s include the opening cysteine and the closing phenylalanine or tryptophan. The D gene is left open where the match is weak. For some rows the clone size is stated as once, few or many, or as a class when expanded; others skip it.

j_gene: TRBJ2-2
d_gene: TRBD2
len: 15
abundance: few
v_gene: TRBV2
CDR3aa: CASSVSGSNTGELFF
CDR3nt: TGTGCCAGCAGTGTGAGCGGGAGTAACACCGGGGAGCTGTTTTTT

j_gene: TRBJ2-1
d_gene: TRBD2
len: 16
abundance: few
v_gene: TRBV27
CDR3aa: CASSFTVAGSGNEQFF
CDR3nt: TGTGCCAGCAGTTTTACCGTAGCGGGATCGGGGAATGAGCAGTTCTTC

j_gene: TRBJ1-2
d_gene: TRBD1
len: 16
abundance: -
v_gene: TRBV19
CDR3aa: CASSTARGQYNYGYTF
CDR3nt: TGTGCCAGTAGTACAGCTCGGGGACAGTATAACTATGGCTACACCTTC

j_gene: TRBJ2-7
d_gene: TRBD1
len: 15
abundance: many
v_gene: TRBV29-1
CDR3aa: CSVEAGTGGLYEQYF
CDR3nt: TGCAGCGTTGAAGCCGGGACAGGGGGCCTCTACGAGCAGTACTTC

j_gene: TRBJ2-3
d_gene: -
len: 14
abundance: many
v_gene: TRBV6-2/TRBV6-3
CDR3aa: CASSYGGPADTQYF
CDR3nt: TGTGCCAGCAGTTACGGAGGACCCGCAGATACGCAGTATTTT

j_gene: TRBJ2-1
d_gene: TRBD2
len: 15
abundance: many
v_gene: TRBV10-2
CDR3aa: CASSEPLAGGNEQFF
CDR3nt: TGCGCCAGCAGTGAGCCTCTAGCGGGAGGGAATGAGCAGTTCTTC

j_gene: TRBJ1-5
d_gene: -
len: 15
abundance: many
v_gene: TRBV3-1
CDR3aa: CASSQDRASGQPQHF
CDR3nt: TGTGCCAGCAGCCAAGATCGGGCGTCGGGTCAGCCCCAGCATTTT

j_gene: TRBJ2-6
d_gene: -
len: 17
abundance: -
v_gene: TRBV6-2/TRBV6-3
CDR3aa: CASRYWGGNSGANVLTF
CDR3nt: TGTGCCAGCAGATACTGGGGCGGAAACTCTGGGGCCAACGTCCTGACTTTC

j_gene: TRBJ2-7
d_gene: -
len: 12
abundance: many
v_gene: TRBV29-1
CDR3aa: CSVEVTRVEQYF
CDR3nt: TGCAGCGTTGAGGTCACACGGGTTGAGCAGTACTTC

j_gene: TRBJ1-2
d_gene: -
len: 15
abundance: many
v_gene: TRBV7-3
CDR3aa: CASSLIGGEGYGYTF
CDR3nt: TGTGCCAGCAGCTTAATTGGGGGCGAGGGCTATGGCTACACCTTC

j_gene: TRBJ1-4
d_gene: TRBD1
len: 13
abundance: -
v_gene: TRBV5-4
CDR3aa: CASSWDSEGLGDF
CDR3nt: TGTGCCAGCAGCTGGGACAGCGAGGGGCTGGGAGACTTT

j_gene: TRBJ1-2
d_gene: -
len: 14
abundance: many
v_gene: TRBV6-6
CDR3aa: CASTGGLANYGYTF
CDR3nt: TGTGCCAGCACGGGGGGATTAGCTAACTATGGCTACACCTTC

j_gene: TRBJ2-3
d_gene: -
len: 15
abundance: few
v_gene: TRBV25-1
CDR3aa: CASSAMAESTDTQYF
CDR3nt: TGTGCCAGCAGTGCCATGGCGGAAAGCACAGATACGCAGTATTTT

j_gene: TRBJ2-7
d_gene: TRBD2
len: 16
abundance: many
v_gene: TRBV20-1
CDR3aa: CSARNPGGSQRYEQYF
CDR3nt: TGCAGTGCTAGAAACCCCGGGGGGAGTCAACGGTACGAGCAGTACTTC